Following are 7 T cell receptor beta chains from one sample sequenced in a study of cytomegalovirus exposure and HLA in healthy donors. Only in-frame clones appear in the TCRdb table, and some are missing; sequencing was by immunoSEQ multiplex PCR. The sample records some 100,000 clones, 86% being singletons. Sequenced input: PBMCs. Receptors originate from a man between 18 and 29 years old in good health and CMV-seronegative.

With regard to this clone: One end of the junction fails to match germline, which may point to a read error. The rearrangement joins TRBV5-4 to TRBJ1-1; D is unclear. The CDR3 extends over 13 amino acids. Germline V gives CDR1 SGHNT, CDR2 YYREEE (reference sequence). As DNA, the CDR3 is TGTGCCAGCACCTTGACGTCCTCGGGGGAAGCTTTCTTT. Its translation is CASTLTSSGEAFF.

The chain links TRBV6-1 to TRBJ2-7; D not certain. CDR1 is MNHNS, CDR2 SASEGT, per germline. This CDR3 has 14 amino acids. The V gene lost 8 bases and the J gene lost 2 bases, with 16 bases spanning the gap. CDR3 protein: CASPDVRKTYEQYF. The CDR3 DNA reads TGTGCCAGCCCAGATGTACGAAAGACCTACGAGCAGTACTTC.

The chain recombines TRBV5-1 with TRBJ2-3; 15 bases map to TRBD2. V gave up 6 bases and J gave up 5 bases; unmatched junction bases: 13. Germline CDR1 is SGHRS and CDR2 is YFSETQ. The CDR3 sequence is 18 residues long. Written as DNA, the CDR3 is TGCGCCAGCAACGTTGGACTAGCGGGGGGGCGTCGAGAAGATACGCAGTATTTT. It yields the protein CASNVGLAGGRREDTQYF.

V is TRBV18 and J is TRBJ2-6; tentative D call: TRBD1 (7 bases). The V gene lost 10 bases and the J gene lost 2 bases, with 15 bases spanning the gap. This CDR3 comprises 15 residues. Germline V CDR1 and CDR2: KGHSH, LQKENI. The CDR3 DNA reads TGTGCCACTGGAGGGGGCGCCCCTGGGGCCAACGTCCTGACTTTC. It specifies CATGGGAPGANVLTF.

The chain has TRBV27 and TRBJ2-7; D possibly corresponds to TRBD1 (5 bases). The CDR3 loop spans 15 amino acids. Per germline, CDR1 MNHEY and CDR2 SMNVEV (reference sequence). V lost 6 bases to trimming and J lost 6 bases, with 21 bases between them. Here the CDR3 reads CASSPFAGLGAEQYF. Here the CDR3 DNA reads TGTGCCAGCAGCCCCTTTGCAGGGCTAGGTGCCGAGCAGTACTTC.

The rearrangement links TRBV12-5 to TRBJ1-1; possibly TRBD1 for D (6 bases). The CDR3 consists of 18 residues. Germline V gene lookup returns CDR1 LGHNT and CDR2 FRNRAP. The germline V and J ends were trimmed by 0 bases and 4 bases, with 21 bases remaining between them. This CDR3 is CASGLVLHPQGMGTEAFF. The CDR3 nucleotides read TGTGCTAGTGGTTTGGTTTTACATCCACAGGGTATGGGCACTGAAGCTTTCTTT.

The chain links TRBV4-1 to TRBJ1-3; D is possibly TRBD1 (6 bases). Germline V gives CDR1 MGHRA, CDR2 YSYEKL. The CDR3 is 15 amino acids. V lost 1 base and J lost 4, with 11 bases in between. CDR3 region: CASSQVRDIGNTIYF. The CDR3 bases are TGCGCCAGCAGCCAAGTCCGGGACATCGGAAACACCATATATTTT.